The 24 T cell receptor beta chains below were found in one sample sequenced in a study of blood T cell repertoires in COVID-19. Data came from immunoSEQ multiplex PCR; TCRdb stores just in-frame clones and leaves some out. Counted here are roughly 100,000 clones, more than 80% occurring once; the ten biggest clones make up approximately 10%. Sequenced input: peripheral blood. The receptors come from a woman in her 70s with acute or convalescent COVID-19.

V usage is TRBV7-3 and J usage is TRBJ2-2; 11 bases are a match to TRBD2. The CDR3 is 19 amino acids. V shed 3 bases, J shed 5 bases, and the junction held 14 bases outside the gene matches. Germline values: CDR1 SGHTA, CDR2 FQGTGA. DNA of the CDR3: TGTGCCAGCAGCTTCACCGGGACTAGCGGATCTGGAGGTACCGGGGAGCTGTTTTTT. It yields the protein CASSFTGTSGSGGTGELFF.

The CDR3 loop reads CASSFTGYHEQFF. The DNA for the CDR3 is TGTGCCAGCAGCTTTACAGGCTACCACGAGCAGTTCTTC. This rearrangement joins TRBV7-6 to TRBJ2-1; possibly TRBD1 for D (5 bases). V was clipped by 3 bases and J by 10 bases, with 13 bases between them. Germline-derived CDR1 and CDR2 are SGHVS and FNYEAQ. The CDR3 loop spans 13 amino acids.

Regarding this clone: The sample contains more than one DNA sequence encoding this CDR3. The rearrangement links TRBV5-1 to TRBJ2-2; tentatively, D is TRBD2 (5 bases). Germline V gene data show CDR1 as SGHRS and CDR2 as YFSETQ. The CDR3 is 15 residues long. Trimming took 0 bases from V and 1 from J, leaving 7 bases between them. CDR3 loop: CASSLAGENTGELFF. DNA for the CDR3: TGCGCCAGCAGCTTGGCCGGGGAGAACACCGGGGAGCTGTTTTTT.

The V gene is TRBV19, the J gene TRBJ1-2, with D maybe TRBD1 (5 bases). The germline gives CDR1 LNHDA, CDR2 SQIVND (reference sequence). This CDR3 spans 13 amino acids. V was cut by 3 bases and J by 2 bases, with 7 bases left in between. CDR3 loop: CASSMGGNYGYTF. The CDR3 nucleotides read TGTGCCAGTAGTATGGGGGGGAACTATGGCTACACCTTC. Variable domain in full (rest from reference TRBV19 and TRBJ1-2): DGGITQSPKYLFRKEGQNVTLSCEQNLNHDAMYWYRQDPGQGLRLIYYSQIVNDFQKGDIAEGYSVSREKKESFPLTVTSAQKNPTAFYLCASSMGGNYGYTFGSGTRLTVV.

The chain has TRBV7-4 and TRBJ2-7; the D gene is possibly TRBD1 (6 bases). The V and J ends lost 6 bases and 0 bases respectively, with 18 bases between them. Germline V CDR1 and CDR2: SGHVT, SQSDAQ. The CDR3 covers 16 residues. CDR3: CASRLRGTAHSYEQYF. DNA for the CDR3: TGTGCCAGCAGACTTAGGGGGACCGCCCACTCCTACGAGCAGTACTTC.

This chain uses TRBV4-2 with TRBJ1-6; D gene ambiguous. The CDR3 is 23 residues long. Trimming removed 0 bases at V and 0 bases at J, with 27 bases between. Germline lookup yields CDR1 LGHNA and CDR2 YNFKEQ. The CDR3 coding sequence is TGTGCCAGCAGCCAAGATTTCCCCGTTAAACCCGGAACGAGGAGCTCCTATAATTCACCCCTCCACTTT. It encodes CASSQDFPVKPGTRSSYNSPLHF.

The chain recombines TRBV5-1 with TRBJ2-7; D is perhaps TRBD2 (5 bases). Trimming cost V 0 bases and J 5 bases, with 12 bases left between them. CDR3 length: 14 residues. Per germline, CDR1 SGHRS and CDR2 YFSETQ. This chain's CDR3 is CASSLGISDDEQYF. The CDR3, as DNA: TGCGCCAGCAGCTTGGGGATTAGCGACGACGAGCAGTACTTC.

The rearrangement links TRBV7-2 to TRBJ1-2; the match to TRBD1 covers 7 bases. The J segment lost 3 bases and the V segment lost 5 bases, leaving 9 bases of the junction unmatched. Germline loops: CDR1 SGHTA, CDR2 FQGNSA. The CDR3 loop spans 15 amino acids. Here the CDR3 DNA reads TGTGCCAGCAGCCTGACAGGGTACGGGTACTATGGCTACACCTTC. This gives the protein CASSLTGYGYYGYTF.

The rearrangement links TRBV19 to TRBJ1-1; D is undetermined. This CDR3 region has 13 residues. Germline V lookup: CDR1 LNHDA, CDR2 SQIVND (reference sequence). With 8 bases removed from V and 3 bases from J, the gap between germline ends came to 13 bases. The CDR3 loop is CASSPTRDTEAFF. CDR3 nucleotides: TGTGCCAGTTCCCCCACTAGGGACACTGAAGCTTTCTTT.

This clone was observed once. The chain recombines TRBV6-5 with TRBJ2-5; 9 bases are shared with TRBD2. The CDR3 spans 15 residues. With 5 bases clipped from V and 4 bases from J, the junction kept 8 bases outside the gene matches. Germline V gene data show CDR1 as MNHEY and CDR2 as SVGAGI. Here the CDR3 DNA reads TGTGCCAGCAGTCACCGACTGACTAGCGGAGAGACCCAGTACTTC. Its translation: CASSHRLTSGETQYF.

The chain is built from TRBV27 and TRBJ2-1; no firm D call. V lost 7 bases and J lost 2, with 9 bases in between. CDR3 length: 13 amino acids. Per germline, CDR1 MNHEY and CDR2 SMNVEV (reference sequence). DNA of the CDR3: TGTGCCAGCACCTTGGGCCCCTACAATGAGCAGTTCTTC. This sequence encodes CASTLGPYNEQFF.

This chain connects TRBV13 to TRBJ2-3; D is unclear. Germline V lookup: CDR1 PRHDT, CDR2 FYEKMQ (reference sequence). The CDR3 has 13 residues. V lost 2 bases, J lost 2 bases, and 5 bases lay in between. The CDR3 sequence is CASSLTNTDTQYF. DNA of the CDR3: TGTGCCAGCAGCTTAACTAACACAGATACGCAGTATTTT.

CDR3 amino acids: CSVGQNTEAFF. DNA of the CDR3: TGCAGCGTTGGTCAGAACACTGAAGCTTTCTTT. The genes are TRBV29-1 and TRBJ1-1; D remains unclear. V dropped 4 bases and J dropped 1 base, with 4 bases sitting between them. The CDR3 spans 11 residues. CDR1 and CDR2 (germline): SQVTM, ANQGSEA.

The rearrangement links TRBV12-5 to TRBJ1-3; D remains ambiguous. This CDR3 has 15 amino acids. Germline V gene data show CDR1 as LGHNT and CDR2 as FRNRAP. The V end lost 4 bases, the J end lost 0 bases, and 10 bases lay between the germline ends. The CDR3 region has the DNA TGTGCTAGTGGTTCCATGGGCTTCTCTGGAAACACCATATATTTT. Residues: CASGSMGFSGNTIYF.

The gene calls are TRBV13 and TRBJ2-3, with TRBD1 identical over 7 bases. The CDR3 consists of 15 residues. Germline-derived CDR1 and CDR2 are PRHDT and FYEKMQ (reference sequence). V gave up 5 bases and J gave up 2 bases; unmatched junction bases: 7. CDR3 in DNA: TGTGCCAGCAGCCTCCGGGACAGAGTCACAGATACGCAGTATTTT. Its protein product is CASSLRDRVTDTQYF.

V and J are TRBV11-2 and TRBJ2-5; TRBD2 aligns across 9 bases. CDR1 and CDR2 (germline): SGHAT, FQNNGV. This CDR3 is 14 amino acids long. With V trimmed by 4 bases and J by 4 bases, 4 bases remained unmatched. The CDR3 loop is CASSSGLALETQYF. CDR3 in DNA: TGTGCCAGCAGCTCCGGACTAGCGCTAGAGACCCAGTACTTC.

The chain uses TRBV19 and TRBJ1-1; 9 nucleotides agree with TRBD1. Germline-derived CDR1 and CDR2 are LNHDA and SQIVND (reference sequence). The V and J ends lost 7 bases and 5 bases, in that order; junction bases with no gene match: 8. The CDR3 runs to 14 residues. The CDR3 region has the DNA TGTGCCAGTACCGCCCGGACAGGGGATACTGAAGCTTTCTTT. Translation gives CASTARTGDTEAFF.

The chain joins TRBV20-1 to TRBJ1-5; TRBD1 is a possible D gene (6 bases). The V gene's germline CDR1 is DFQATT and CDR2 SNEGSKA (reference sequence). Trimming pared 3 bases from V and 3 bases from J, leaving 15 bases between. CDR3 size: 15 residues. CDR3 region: CSASPGAGDNQPQHF. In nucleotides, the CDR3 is TGCAGTGCTAGTCCGGGGGCGGGGGACAATCAGCCCCAGCATTTT.

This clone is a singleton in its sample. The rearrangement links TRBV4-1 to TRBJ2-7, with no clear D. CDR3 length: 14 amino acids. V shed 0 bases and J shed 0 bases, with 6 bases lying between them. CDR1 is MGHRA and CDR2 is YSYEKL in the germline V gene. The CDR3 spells CASSQEQFSYEQYF. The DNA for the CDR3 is TGCGCCAGCAGCCAAGAACAATTCTCCTACGAGCAGTACTTC.

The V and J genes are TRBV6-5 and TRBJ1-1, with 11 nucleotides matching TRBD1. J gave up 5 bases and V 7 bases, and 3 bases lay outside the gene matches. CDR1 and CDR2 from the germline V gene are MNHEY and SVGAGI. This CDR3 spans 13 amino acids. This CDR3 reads CASKGTGGTEAFF. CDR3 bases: TGTGCCAGCAAGGGGACAGGGGGAACTGAAGCTTTCTTT.

Here the CDR3 DNA reads TGTGCCAGCAGCCAACAGGGACCACCGGCAGATACGCAGTATTTT. Amino acid sequence: CASSQQGPPADTQYF. V and J are TRBV7-2 and TRBJ2-3; the D gene is possibly TRBD1 (6 bases). The CDR3 spans 15 residues. The germline V gene has CDR1 SGHTA and CDR2 FQGNSA. The germline V and J ends were trimmed by 5 bases and 4 bases, with 16 bases remaining between them.

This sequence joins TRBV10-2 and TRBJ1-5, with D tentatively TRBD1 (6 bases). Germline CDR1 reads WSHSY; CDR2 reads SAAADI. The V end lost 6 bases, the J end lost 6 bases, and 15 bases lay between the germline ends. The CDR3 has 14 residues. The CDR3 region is CASRTTGIGQPQHF. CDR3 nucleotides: TGCGCCAGCAGGACTACAGGGATCGGTCAGCCCCAGCATTTT.

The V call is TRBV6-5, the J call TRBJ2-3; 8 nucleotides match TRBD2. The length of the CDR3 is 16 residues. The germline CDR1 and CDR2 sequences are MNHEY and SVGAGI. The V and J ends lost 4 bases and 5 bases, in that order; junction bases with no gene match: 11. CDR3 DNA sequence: TGTGCCAGCAGTTTTAATGCGGGGGGCGGCAAAGATACGCAGTATTTT. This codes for CASSFNAGGGKDTQYF.

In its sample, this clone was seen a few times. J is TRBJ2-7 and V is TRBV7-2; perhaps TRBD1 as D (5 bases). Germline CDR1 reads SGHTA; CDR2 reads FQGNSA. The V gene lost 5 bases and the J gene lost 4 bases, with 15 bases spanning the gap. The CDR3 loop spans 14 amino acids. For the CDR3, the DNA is TGTGCCAGCAGCGGCCTGGGGCGGTTTTACGAGCAGTACTTC. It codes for CASSGLGRFYEQYF.